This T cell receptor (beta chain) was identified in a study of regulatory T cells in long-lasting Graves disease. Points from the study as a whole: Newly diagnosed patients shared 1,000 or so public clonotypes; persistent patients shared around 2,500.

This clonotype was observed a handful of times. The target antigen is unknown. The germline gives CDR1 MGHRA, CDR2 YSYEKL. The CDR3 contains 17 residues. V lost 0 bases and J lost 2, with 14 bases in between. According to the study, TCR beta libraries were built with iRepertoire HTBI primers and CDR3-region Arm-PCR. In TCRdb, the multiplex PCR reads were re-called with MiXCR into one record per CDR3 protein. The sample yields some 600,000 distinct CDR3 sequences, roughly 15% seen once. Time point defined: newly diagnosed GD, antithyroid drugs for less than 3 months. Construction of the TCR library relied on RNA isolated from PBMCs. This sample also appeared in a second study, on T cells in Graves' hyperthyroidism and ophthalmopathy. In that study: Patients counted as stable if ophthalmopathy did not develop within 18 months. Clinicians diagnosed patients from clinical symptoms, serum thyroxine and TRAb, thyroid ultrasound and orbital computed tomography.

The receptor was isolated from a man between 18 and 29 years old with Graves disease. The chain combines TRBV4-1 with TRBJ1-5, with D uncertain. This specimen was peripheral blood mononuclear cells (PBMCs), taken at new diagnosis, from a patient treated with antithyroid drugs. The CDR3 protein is CASSQDYELVGNQPQHF. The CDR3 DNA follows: TGCGCCAGCAGCCAAGATTATGAGTTGGTAGGCAATCAGCCCCAGCATTTT.